This TCR beta chain appears in the sequencing data of a study of control samples from healthy donors and cancer patients. The V end lost 3 bases, the J end lost 4 bases, and 13 bases lay between the germline ends. Germline assignment: CDR1 SEHNR and CDR2 FQNEAQ (reference sequence). The CDR3 loop spans 15 amino acids. Only in-frame clones appear in the TCRdb table, and some are missing; sequencing was by immunoSEQ multiplex PCR. This sample's table has 150,000 to 200,000 clones. Sequencing used blood. The sequence came from a woman aged 25 to 45 in good health. This chain connects TRBV7-9 to TRBJ1-3; perhaps TRBD1 as D (6 bases). The CDR3 spells CASSFPNTGGNTIYF. The CDR3 region has the DNA TGTGCCAGCAGCTTCCCAAATACAGGGGGAAACACCATATATTTT.